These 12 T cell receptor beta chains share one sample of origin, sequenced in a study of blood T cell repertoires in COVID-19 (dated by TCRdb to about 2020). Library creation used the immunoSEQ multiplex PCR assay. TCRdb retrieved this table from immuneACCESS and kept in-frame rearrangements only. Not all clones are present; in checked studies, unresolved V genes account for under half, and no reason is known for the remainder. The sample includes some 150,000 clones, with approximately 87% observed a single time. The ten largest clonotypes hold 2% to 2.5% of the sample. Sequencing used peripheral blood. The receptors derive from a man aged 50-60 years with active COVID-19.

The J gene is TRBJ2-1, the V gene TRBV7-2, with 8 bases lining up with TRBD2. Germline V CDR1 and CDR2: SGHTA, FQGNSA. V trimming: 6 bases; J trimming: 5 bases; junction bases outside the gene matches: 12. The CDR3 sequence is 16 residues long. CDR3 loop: CASRTSPAGGNNEQFF. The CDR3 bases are TGTGCCAGCAGAACCTCCCCGGCGGGGGGAAACAATGAGCAGTTCTTC.

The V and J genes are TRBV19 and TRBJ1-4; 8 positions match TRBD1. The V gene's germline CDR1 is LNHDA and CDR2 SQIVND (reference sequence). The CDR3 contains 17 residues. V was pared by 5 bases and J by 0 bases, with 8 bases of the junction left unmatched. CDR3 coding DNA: TGTGCCAGTAGTCACAGACAGGGGCCTGCAACTAATGAAAAACTGTTTTTT. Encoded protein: CASSHRQGPATNEKLFF.

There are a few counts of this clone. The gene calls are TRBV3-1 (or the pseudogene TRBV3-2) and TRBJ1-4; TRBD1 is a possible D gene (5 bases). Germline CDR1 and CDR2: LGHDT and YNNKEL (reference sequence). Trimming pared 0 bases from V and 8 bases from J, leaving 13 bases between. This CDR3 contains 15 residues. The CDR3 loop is CASSQEGGYKEKLFF. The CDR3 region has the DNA TGTGCCAGCAGCCAAGAGGGGGGATACAAAGAAAAACTGTTTTTT.

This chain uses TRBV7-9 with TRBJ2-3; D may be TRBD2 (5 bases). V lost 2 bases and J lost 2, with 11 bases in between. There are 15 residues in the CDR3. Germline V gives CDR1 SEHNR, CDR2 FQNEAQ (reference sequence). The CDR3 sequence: CASSLLAKYTDTQYF. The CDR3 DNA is TGTGCCAGCAGCTTATTAGCGAAGTACACAGATACGCAGTATTTT.

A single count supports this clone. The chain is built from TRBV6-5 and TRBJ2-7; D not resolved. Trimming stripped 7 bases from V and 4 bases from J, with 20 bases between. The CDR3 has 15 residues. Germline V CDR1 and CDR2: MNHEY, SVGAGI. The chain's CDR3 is CASMITANGGYEQYF. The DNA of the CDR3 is TGTGCCAGCATGATCACAGCAAATGGTGGTTACGAGCAGTACTTC.

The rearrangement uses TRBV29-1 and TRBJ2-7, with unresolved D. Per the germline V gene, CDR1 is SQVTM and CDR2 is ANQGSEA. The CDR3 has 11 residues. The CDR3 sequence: CSSASADEQYF. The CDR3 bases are TGCAGTTCTGCCTCGGCGGACGAGCAGTACTTC.

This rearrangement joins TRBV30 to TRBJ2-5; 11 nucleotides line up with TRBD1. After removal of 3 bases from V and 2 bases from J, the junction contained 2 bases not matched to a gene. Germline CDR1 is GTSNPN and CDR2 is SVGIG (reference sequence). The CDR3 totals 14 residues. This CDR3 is CAWSRDRGQETQYF. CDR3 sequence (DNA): TGTGCCTGGAGCAGGGACAGGGGGCAAGAGACCCAGTACTTC. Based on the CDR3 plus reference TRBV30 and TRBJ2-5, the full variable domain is SQTIHQWPATLVQPVGSPLSLECTVEGTSNPNLYWYRQAAGRGLQLLFYSVGIGQISSEVPQNLSASRPQDRQFILSSKKLLLSDSGFYLCAWSRDRGQETQYFGPGTRLLVL.

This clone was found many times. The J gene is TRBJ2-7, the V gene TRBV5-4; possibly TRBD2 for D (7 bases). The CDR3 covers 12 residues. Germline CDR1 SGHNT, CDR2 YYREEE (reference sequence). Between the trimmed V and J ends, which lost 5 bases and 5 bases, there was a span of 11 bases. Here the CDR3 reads CASRGRGDEQYF. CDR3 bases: TGTGCCAGCAGGGGGAGGGGGGACGAGCAGTACTTC.

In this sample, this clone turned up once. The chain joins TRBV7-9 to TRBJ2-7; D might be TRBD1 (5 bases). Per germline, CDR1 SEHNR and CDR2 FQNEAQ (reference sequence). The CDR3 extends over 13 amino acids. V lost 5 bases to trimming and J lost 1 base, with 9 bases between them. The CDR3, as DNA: TGTGCCAGCAGCGCGACAGCTTCCTACGAGCAGTACTTC. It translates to CASSATASYEQYF.

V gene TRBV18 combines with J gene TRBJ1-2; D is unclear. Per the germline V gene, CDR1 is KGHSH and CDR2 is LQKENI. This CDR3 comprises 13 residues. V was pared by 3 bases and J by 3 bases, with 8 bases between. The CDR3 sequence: CASSPDSDYGYTF. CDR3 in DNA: TGTGCCAGCTCACCCGACTCCGACTATGGCTACACCTTC.

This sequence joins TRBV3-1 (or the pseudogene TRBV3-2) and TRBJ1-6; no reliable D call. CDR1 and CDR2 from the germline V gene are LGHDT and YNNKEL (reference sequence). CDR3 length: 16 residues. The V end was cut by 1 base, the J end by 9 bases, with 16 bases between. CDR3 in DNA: TGTGCCAGCAGCCAAGGGAGGGCGATCGTTGGTTCACCCCTCCACTTT. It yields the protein CASSQGRAIVGSPLHF.

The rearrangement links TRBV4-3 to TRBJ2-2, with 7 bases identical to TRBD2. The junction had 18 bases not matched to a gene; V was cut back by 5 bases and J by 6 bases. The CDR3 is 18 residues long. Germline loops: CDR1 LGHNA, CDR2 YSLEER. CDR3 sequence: CASSSLIPGGSGAGELFF. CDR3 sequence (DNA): TGCGCCAGCAGCTCACTAATTCCCGGGGGGTCTGGTGCCGGGGAGCTGTTTTTT.